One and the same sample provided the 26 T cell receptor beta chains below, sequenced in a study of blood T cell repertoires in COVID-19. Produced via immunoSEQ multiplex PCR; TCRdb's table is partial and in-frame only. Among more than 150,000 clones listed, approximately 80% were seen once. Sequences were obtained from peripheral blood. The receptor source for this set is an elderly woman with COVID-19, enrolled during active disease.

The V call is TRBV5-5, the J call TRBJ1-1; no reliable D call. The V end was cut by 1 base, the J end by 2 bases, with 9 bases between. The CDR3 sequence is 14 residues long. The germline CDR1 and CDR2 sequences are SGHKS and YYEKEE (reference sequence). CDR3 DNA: TGTGCCAGCAGCTTGACCGCAACTAACACTGAAGCTTTCTTT. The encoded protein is CASSLTATNTEAFF.

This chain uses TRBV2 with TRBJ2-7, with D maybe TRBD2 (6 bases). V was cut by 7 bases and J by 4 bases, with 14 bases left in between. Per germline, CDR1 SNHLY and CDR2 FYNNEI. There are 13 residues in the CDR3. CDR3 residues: CASNGGPGYEQYF. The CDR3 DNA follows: TGTGCCAGCAATGGAGGGCCTGGGTACGAGCAGTACTTC.

The CDR3 is CASSAQVSSTEAFF. CDR3 DNA sequence: TGTGCCAGCAGCGCACAGGTCAGTTCCACTGAAGCTTTCTTT. This sequence joins TRBV2 and TRBJ1-1; D might be TRBD1 (5 bases). The germline V and J ends were trimmed by 6 bases and 4 bases, with 15 bases remaining between them. The CDR3 spans 14 residues. Per the germline V gene, CDR1 is SNHLY and CDR2 is FYNNEI.

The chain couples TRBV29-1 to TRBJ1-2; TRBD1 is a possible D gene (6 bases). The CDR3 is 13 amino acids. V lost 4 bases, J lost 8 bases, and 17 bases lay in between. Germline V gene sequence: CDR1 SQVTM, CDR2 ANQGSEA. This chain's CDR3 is CSVVDQGLGGYTF. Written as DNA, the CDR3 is TGCAGCGTTGTAGATCAGGGGCTAGGCGGCTACACCTTC. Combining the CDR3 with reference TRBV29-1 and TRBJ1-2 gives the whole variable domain SAVISQKPSRDICQRGTSLTIQCQVDSQVTMMFWYRQQPGQSLTLIATANQGSEATYESGFVIDKFPISRPNLTFSTLTVSNMSPEDSSIYLCSVVDQGLGGYTFGSGTRLTVV.

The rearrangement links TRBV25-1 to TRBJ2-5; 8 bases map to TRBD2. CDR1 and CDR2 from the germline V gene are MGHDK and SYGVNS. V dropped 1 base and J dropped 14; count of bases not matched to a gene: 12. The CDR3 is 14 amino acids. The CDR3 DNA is TGTGCCAGCAGTGAATCACTCGGGACTAGGCCCACTTACTTC. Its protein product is CASSESLGTRPTYF.

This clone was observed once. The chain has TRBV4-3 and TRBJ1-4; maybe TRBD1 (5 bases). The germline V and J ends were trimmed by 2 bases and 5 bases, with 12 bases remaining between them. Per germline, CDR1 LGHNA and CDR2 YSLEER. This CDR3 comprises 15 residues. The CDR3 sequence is CASSQITGENEKLFF. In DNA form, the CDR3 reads TGCGCCAGCAGCCAAATAACAGGCGAGAATGAAAAACTGTTTTTT.

The CDR3 DNA sequence: TGTGCCAGCAGTTTAGCGGGAGGGGTCTACGAGCAGTACTTC. Translation gives CASSLAGGVYEQYF. The chain joins TRBV28 to TRBJ2-7; the match to TRBD2 covers 9 bases. Germline V gene data show CDR1 as MDHEN and CDR2 as SYDVKM. The CDR3 loop spans 14 amino acids. V lost 2 bases to trimming and J lost 3 bases; unmatched junction nucleotides: 2.

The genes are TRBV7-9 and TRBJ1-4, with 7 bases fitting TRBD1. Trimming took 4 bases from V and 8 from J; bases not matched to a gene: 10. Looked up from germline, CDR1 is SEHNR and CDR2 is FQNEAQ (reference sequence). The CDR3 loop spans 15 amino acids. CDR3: CASSSKGAENEKLFF. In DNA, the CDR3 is TGTGCCAGCAGCTCCAAGGGGGCGGAAAACGAAAAACTGTTTTTT.

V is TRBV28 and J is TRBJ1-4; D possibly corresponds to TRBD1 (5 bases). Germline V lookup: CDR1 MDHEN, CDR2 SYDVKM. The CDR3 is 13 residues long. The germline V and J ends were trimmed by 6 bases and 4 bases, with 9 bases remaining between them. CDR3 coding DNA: TGTGCCAGCAGCACACAGGTTAATGAAAAACTGTTTTTT. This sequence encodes CASSTQVNEKLFF. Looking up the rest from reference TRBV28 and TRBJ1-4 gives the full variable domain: DVKVTQSSRYLVKRTGEKVFLECVQDMDHENMFWYRQDPGLGLRLIYFSYDVKMKEKGDIPEGYSVSREKKERFSLILESASTNQTSMYLCASSTQVNEKLFFGSGTQLSVL.

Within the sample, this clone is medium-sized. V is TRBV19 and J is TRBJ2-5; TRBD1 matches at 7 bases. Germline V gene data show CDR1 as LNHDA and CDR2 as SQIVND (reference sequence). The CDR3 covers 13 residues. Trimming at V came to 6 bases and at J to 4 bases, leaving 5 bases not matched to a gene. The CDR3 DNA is TGTGCCAGTAGCGGGACAGTGGGAGAGACCCAGTACTTC. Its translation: CASSGTVGETQYF. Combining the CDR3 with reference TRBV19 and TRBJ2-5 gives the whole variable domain DGGITQSPKYLFRKEGQNVTLSCEQNLNHDAMYWYRQDPGQGLRLIYYSQIVNDFQKGDIAEGYSVSREKKESFPLTVTSAQKNPTAFYLCASSGTVGETQYFGPGTRLLVL.

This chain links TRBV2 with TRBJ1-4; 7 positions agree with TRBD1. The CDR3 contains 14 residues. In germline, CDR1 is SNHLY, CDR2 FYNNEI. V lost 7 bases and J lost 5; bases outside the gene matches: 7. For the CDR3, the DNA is TGTGCCAGCAAAAGGGACAGACAAAATGAAAAACTGTTTTTT. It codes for CASKRDRQNEKLFF.

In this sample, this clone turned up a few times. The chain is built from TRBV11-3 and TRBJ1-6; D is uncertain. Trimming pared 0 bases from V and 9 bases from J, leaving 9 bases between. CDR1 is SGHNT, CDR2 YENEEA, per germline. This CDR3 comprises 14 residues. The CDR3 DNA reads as TGTGCCAGCAGCTTAGAACCAGTTTTTTCACCCCTCCACTTT. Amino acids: CASSLEPVFSPLHF. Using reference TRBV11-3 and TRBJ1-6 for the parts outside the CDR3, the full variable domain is EAGVVQSPRYKIIEKKQPVAFWCNPISGHNTLYWYLQNLGQGPELLIRYENEEAVDDSQLPKDRFSAERLKGVDSTLKIQPAELGDSAVYLCASSLEPVFSPLHFGNGTRLTVT.

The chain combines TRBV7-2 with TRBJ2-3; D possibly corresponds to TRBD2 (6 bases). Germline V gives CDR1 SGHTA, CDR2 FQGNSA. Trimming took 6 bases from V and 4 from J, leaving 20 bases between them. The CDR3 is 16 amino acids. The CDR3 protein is CASRPLGGGTADTQYF. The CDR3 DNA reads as TGTGCCAGCAGGCCGCTAGGTGGGGGGACGGCAGATACGCAGTATTTT.

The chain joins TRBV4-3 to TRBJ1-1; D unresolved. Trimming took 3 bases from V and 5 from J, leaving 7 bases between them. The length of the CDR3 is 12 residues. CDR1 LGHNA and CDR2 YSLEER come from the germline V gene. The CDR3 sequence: CASSHLGTEAFF. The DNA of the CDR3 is TGCGCCAGCAGCCACCTCGGGACTGAAGCTTTCTTT.

The CDR3 DNA follows: TGTGCCAGCAGCTTAGCTTTACAGGGGAACACTGAAGCTTTCTTT. Translation: CASSLALQGNTEAFF. The V call is TRBV7-2, the J call TRBJ1-1, with a weak D call TRBD1 (6 bases). Trimming removed 0 bases from V and 1 base from J, with 9 bases in between. The CDR3 contains 15 residues. Germline lookup yields CDR1 SGHTA and CDR2 FQGNSA.

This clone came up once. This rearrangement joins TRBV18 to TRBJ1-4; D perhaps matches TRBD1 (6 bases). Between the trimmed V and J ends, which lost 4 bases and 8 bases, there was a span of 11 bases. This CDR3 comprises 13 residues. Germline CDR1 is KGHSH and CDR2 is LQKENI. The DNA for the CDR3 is TGTGCCAGCTCACGGGACAATTCCGAAAAACTGTTTTTT. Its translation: CASSRDNSEKLFF.

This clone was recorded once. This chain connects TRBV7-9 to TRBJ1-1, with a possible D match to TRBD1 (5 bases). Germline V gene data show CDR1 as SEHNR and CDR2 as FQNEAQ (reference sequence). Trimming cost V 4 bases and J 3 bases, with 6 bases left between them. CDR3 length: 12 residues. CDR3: CASSWGDTEAFF. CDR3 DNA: TGTGCCAGCAGCTGGGGGGACACTGAAGCTTTCTTT.

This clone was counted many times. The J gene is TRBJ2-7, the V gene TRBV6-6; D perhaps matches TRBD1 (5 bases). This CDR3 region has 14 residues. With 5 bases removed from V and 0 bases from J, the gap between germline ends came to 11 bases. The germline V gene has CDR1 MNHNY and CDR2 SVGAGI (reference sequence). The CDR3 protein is CASSKTTVSYEQYF. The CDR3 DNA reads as TGTGCCAGCAGTAAAACGACAGTCTCCTACGAGCAGTACTTC.

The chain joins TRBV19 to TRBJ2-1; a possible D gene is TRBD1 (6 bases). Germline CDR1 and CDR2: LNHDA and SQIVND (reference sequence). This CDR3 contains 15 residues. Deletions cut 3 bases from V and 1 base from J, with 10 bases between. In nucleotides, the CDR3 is TGTGCCAGTAGTATGGACAGAGAATCCTACAATGAGCAGTTCTTC. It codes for CASSMDRESYNEQFF.

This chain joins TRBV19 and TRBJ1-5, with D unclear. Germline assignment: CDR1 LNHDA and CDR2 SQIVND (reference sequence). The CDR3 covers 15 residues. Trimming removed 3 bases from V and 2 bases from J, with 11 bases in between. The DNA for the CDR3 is TGTGCCAGTAGTATCGCGATTGTGGGCAATCAGCCCCAGCATTTT. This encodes CASSIAIVGNQPQHF.

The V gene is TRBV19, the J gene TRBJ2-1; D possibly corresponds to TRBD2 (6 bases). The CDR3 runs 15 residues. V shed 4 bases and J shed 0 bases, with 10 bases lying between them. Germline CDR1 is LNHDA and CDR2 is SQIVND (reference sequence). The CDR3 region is CASSNWGDSYNEQFF. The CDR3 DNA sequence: TGTGCCAGTAGTAACTGGGGGGACTCCTACAATGAGCAGTTCTTC.

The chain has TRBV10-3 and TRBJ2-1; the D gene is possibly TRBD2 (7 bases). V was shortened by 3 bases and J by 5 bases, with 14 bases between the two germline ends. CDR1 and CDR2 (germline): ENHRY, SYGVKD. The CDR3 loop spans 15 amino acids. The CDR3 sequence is CAISDVPGGDNEQFF. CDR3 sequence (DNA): TGTGCCATCAGTGATGTGCCGGGGGGCGACAATGAGCAGTTCTTC.

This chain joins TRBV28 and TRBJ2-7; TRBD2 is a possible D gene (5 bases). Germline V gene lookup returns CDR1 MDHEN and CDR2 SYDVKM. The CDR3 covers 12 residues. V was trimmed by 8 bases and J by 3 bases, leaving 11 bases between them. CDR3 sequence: CASQGLNYEQYF. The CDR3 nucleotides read TGTGCCAGCCAAGGACTTAACTACGAGCAGTACTTC.

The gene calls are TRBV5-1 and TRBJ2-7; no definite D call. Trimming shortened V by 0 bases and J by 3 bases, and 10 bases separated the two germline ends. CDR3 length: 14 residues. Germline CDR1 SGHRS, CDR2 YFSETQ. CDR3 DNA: TGCGCCAGCAGCTTGGCCGGGTCAAACTACGAGCAGTACTTC. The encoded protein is CASSLAGSNYEQYF.

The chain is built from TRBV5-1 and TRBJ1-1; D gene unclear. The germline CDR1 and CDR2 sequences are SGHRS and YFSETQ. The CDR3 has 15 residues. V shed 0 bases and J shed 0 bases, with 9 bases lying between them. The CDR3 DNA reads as TGCGCCAGCAGCTTGGCCTCGGGTCTGAACACTGAAGCTTTCTTT. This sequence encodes CASSLASGLNTEAFF.

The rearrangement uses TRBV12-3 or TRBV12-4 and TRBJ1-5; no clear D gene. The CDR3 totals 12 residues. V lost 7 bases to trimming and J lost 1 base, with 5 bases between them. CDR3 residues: CASTLSNQPQHF. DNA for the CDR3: TGTGCCAGCACACTGAGCAATCAGCCCCAGCATTTT.